This entry is about one T cell receptor beta chain. What it binds is unknown. Trimming pared 5 bases from V and 5 bases from J, leaving 24 bases between. The length of the CDR3 is 17 residues. This entry belongs to a study of T-cell memory formation after mild COVID-19. The study's findings and limits: CM and EM subsets held most contracting CD4+ clones; EMRA held CD8+ ones.

In TCRdb, the 5' RACE reads were re-called with MiXCR into one record per CDR3 protein. The sample yields roughly 310,000 distinct CDR3 sequences, about 16% seen once. The J gene is TRBJ2-5, the V gene TRBV12-3 or TRBV12-4, with D tentatively TRBD1 (6 bases). The material sequenced was PBMCs or a T cell subset sorted from them (not recorded which). The clonotype was recovered from a young man who had mild COVID-19 (a few samples of this study predate the infection). Cell type and time point are not known. Here the CDR3 reads CASSVVPPRGADETQYF. The CDR3 coding sequence is TGTGCCAGCAGTGTAGTCCCCCCCAGGGGCGCGGACGAGACCCAGTACTTC.